This is a list of T cell receptor beta chains from one sample in a study of post-analysis software for immune sequencing data. In TCRdb, the PCR reads were re-called with MiXCR into one record per CDR3 protein. The sample lists roughly 620,000 distinct CDR3 sequences; roughly 46% were seen once. Sequencing input: blood. These receptors all come from a girl aged 10 to 17 with multiple sclerosis. Each CDR3 is given with its conserved first and last residue. D genes are given only for firm matches. Clone size, where shown, is once, few, many, or a class for clones that have expanded.

size,V,D,J,CDR3,DNA
-,TRBV6-6,TRBD2,TRBJ2-7,CASSYSPTSGRGEQYF,TGTGCCAGCAGTTACTCCCCCACTAGCGGGAGGGGCGAGCAGTACTTC
-,TRBV20-1,TRBD1,TRBJ1-2,CSARGTPGQGGEDYGYTF,TGCAGTGCTAGAGGAACCCCGGGACAGGGTGGAGAAGACTATGGCTACACCTTC
few,TRBV7-3,-,TRBJ2-7,CASSLSAKGEQYF,TGTGCCAGCAGCCTTTCAGCCAAGGGCGAGCAGTACTTC
-,TRBV6-5,-,TRBJ2-3,CASSYLGEDTQYF,TGTGCCAGCAGTTACTTAGGGGAAGATACGCAGTATTTT
few,TRBV6-1,-,TRBJ1-2,CASGRRRDYGYTF,TGTGCCAGCGGGAGGCGGCGGGACTATGGCTACACCTTC
-,TRBV11-3,-,TRBJ2-5,CASSSGPTKEETQYF,TGTGCCAGCAGCTCGGGACCCACCAAGGAAGAGACCCAGTACTTC
few,TRBV4-1,-,TRBJ1-5,CASSRGIGQPQHF,TGCGCCAGCAGCCGCGGGATAGGTCAGCCCCAGCATTTT
-,TRBV20-1,TRBD1,TRBJ2-3,CSATGPHRGDPTDTQYF,TGCAGTGCTACCGGCCCCCACAGGGGGGACCCCACAGATACGCAGTATTTT
few,TRBV4-1,-,TRBJ1-1,CASSPRGGASTEAFF,TGCGCCAGCAGCCCACGGGGGGGCGCGTCCACTGAAGCTTTCTTT
few,TRBV5-1,-,TRBJ1-5,CASSLSGRGGQPQHF,TGCGCCAGCAGCTTGTCAGGCAGGGGTGGTCAGCCCCAGCATTTT
many,TRBV6-4,-,TRBJ1-6,CASSDRDNSPLHF,TGTGCCAGCAGTGACAGGGATAATTCACCCCTCCACTTT
-,TRBV3-1,TRBD1,TRBJ1-2,CASSQGLAGGSGYTF,TGTGCCAGCAGCCAAGGGCTCGCAGGGGGGTCTGGCTACACCTTC
-,TRBV24-1,-,TRBJ2-5,CATSDPTQGLEETQYF,TGTGCCACCAGTGATCCAACACAGGGTTTGGAAGAGACCCAGTACTTC
-,TRBV4-1,-,TRBJ2-3,CASSYARETDTQYF,TGCGCCAGCAGCTACGCCCGGGAGACAGATACGCAGTATTTT
-,TRBV9,-,TRBJ2-3,CASSGYEQDTQYF,TGTGCCAGCAGCGGTTACGAACAAGATACGCAGTATTTT
-,TRBV20-1,-,TRBJ1-4,CSAAPASEEKMFF,TGCAGTGCTGCTCCCGCATCGGAAGAAAAAATGTTTTTT
-,TRBV4-1,-,TRBJ2-4,CASSQDRGMGQNIQYF,TGCGCCAGCAGCCAAGATCGGGGGATGGGACAAAACATTCAGTACTTC
-,TRBV20-1,-,TRBJ1-1,CSAAGASEAFF,TGCAGTGCAGCGGGGGCGTCTGAAGCTTTCTTT
-,TRBV7-8,TRBD2,TRBJ2-3,CASSQRELDTQYF,TGTGCCAGCAGCCAGCGGGAGTTAGATACGCAGTATTTT
-,TRBV7-2,TRBD1,TRBJ1-4,CASSLEPTGGTNEKLFF,TGTGCCAGCAGCTTAGAACCGACAGGGGGGACTAATGAAAAACTGTTTTTT
-,TRBV29-1,TRBD2,TRBJ2-2,CSGGTTFGELFF,TGCAGCGGTGGGACTACCTTCGGGGAGCTGTTTTTT
-,TRBV2,TRBD2,TRBJ2-3,CASSAIYGTSPRADTQYF,TGTGCCAGCAGTGCAATCTACGGGACTAGCCCTCGGGCAGATACGCAGTATTTT
-,TRBV12-3/TRBV12-4,-,TRBJ1-5,CASSWRTGAGQPQHF,TGTGCCAGCAGTTGGCGGACGGGGGCAGGTCAGCCCCAGCATTTT
few,TRBV24-1,-,TRBJ2-7,CATERQNEQYF,TGTGCCACCGAAAGACAGAATGAGCAGTACTTC
-,TRBV2,-,TRBJ2-7,CATDGDRDTLGYEQYF,TGTGCCACCGACGGGGATCGGGATACCCTCGGGTACGAGCAGTACTTC
-,TRBV5-1,TRBD2,TRBJ2-1,CASSLTTTSGRAGEQFF,TGCGCCAGCAGCTTGACCACGACTAGCGGGAGGGCGGGTGAGCAGTTCTTC
-,TRBV5-1,-,TRBJ1-2,CANSFDSDLNYGYTF,TGCGCCAACAGCTTCGACAGCGACCTTAACTATGGCTACACCTTC
-,TRBV7-2,-,TRBJ2-2,CASSYLRAGGELFF,TGTGCCAGCAGCTACTTAAGGGCCGGCGGGGAGCTGTTTTTT
-,TRBV5-1,-,TRBJ2-1,CASLRDTSYNEQFF,TGCGCCAGTCTCCGGGACACTTCCTACAATGAGCAGTTCTTC
few,TRBV12-3/TRBV12-4,-,TRBJ2-3,CASSVTTSDTQYF,TGTGCCAGCAGTGTAACAACCTCAGATACGCAGTATTTT
-,TRBV20-1,TRBD2,TRBJ2-7,CSARSGLAGGPGPEQYF,TGCAGTGCTAGATCCGGACTAGCGGGAGGGCCGGGGCCCGAGCAGTACTTC
few,TRBV5-6,-,TRBJ2-5,CASSLDWTQETQYF,TGTGCCAGCAGCTTGGACTGGACGCAAGAGACCCAGTACTTC
few,TRBV24-1,-,TRBJ2-3,CATSDLREADTQYF,TGTGCCACCAGTGACCTCAGGGAGGCAGATACGCAGTATTTT
-,TRBV4-1,-,TRBJ1-5,CASSQSYEGAGGQPQHF,TGCGCCAGCAGCCAGTCCTACGAAGGGGCAGGCGGGCAGCCCCAGCATTTT
few,TRBV27,TRBD1,TRBJ1-2,CASSSFGRRQGSHGYTF,TGTGCCAGCAGTAGTTTCGGCCGAAGACAGGGCTCACATGGCTACACCTTC
-,TRBV12-3/TRBV12-4,-,TRBJ2-1,CASRLIRDRNEQFF,TGTGCCAGCAGGTTAATCAGGGATAGGAATGAGCAGTTCTTC
-,TRBV12-3/TRBV12-4,TRBD2,TRBJ2-1,CASGGGAGAYNEQFF,TGTGCCAGCGGCGGGGGGGCAGGGGCCTACAATGAGCAGTTCTTC
-,TRBV5-1,-,TRBJ1-1,CASSLRATRSTEAFF,TGCGCCAGCAGCTTGAGGGCTACCAGGAGCACTGAAGCTTTCTTT
-,TRBV29-1,-,TRBJ1-1,CSVEDPRNTEAFF,TGCAGCGTTGAAGATCCACGGAACACTGAAGCTTTCTTT
few,TRBV4-1,TRBD2,TRBJ2-3,CASGGGGPPDTQYF,TGCGCCAGTGGGGGCGGGGGGCCCCCAGATACGCAGTATTTT
-,TRBV7-8,-,TRBJ1-6,CASSLAAGSYNSPLHF,TGTGCCAGCAGCTTAGCCGCCGGGTCCTATAATTCACCCCTCCACTTT
-,TRBV28,TRBD2,TRBJ2-7,CASAYAGTSASYEQYF,TGTGCCAGCGCTTACGCAGGGACTAGCGCATCCTACGAGCAGTACTTC
-,TRBV12-3/TRBV12-4,TRBD2,TRBJ2-3,CASRPKGGRAFHTDTQYF,TGTGCCAGCAGACCAAAGGGCGGGAGGGCCTTCCACACAGATACGCAGTATTTT
few,TRBV12-3/TRBV12-4,-,TRBJ2-1,CASSRTVEYNEQFF,TGTGCCAGCAGCCGGACAGTAGAATACAATGAGCAGTTCTTC
many,TRBV3-1,-,TRBJ2-1,CASSQGYNEQFF,TGCGCCAGCAGCCAAGGGTACAATGAGCAGTTCTTC
once,TRBV12-3/TRBV12-4,TRBD1,TRBJ1-2,CASSLGPGGRNGYTF,TGTGCCAGCAGTTTAGGTCCAGGGGGAAGGAATGGCTACACCTTC
-,TRBV12-3/TRBV12-4,TRBD2,TRBJ2-7,CASSPIAGGSYEQYF,TGTGCCAGCAGCCCCATAGCGGGGGGCTCCTACGAGCAGTACTTC
-,TRBV20-1,-,TRBJ2-7,CSAREGEGSYEQYF,TGTAGTGCTAGAGAAGGAGAGGGTAGCTACGAGCAGTACTTC